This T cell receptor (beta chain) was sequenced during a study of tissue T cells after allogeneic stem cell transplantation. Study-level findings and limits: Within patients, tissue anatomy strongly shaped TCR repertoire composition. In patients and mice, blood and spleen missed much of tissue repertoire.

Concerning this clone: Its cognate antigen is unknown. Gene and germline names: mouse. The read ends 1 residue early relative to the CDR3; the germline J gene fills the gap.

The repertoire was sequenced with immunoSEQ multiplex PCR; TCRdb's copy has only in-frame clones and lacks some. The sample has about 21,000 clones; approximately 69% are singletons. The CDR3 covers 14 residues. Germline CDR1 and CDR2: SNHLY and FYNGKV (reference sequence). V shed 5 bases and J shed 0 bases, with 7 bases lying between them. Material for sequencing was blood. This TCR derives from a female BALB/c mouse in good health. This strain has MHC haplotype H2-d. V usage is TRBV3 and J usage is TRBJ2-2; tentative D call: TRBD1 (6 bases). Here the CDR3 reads CASSGTTNTGQLYF. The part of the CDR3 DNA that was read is TGTGCCAGCAGCGGGACAACAAACACCGGGCAGCTCTAC. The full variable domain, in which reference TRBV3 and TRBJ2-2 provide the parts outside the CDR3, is GPKVLQIPSHQIIDMGQMVTLNCDPVSNHLYFYWYKQILGQQMEFLVNFYNGKVMEKSKLFKDQFSVERPDGSYFTLKIQPTALEDSAVYFCASSGTTNTGQLYFGEGSKLTVL.